These T cell receptor beta chains were read from a single sample in a study of T cells after yellow fever vaccination. TCRdb passed the 5' RACE reads through MiXCR, listing each CDR3 protein once. This sample yields about 500,000 distinct CDR3 sequences, of which around 16% are seen a single time; roughly a sixth belongs to the top ten. The source material was PBMCs, sampled 5 to 6 days after the first yellow fever vaccination. The origin of the receptors is a man between 18 and 35 years old who received the YFV17D yellow fever vaccine. Both conserved end residues are part of each CDR3. Each record gives: V gene, D gene, CDR3 length, J gene, clone size, CDR3 protein, CDR3 DNA. The D gene is left open where the match is weak. Clone size is shown for a subset of rows, as once, few, many or a class of expanded clone.

TRBV4-1	TRBD1	16	TRBJ1-1	few	CASSYRDSSGITEAFF	TGCGCCAGCAGCTACAGGGACAGCTCGGGAATCACTGAAGCTTTCTTT
TRBV29-1	TRBD1	15	TRBJ1-2	-	CSVGLQGFSNYGYTF	TGCAGCGTTGGATTACAGGGGTTCTCGAACTATGGCTACACCTTC
TRBV7-9	TRBD1	15	TRBJ2-2	-	CASRRDRGPTGELFF	TGTGCCAGCAGAAGGGACAGGGGGCCCACCGGGGAGCTGTTTTTT
TRBV19	TRBD1	15	TRBJ2-1	-	CASTNRDRDYNEQFF	TGTGCCAGTACAAACCGGGACAGGGACTACAATGAGCAGTTCTTC
TRBV9	-	15	TRBJ1-1	-	CASSLHADTNTEAFF	TGTGCCAGCTCTCTCCACGCGGATACGAACACTGAAGCTTTCTTT
TRBV7-2	-	16	TRBJ2-5	few	CASSLNQQGGQETQYF	TGTGCCAGCAGCTTGAACCAACAGGGGGGGCAAGAGACCCAGTACTTC
TRBV12-3/TRBV12-4	-	15	TRBJ2-2	-	CASSPVRANTGELFF	TGTGCCAGCAGTCCCGTGCGCGCGAACACCGGGGAGCTGTTTTTT
TRBV7-3	-	14	TRBJ2-7	few	CASSLRGGGYEQYF	TGTGCCAGCAGCTTACGAGGCGGCGGGTACGAGCAGTACTTC
TRBV28	-	16	TRBJ1-5	few	CASSLVAAGGNQPQHF	TGTGCCAGCAGTTTAGTGGCCGCCGGAGGGAATCAGCCCCAGCATTTT
TRBV7-6	-	16	TRBJ2-3	-	CASSLVRDGGTDTQYF	TGTGCCAGCAGCCTCGTCCGGGACGGCGGTACGGATACGCAGTATTTT
TRBV5-1	TRBD1	15	TRBJ2-1	-	CASSSTGTGYNEQFF	TGCGCCAGCAGCTCAACCGGGACAGGCTACAATGAGCAGTTCTTC
TRBV6-1	-	14	TRBJ2-5	few	CASKLGRNQETQYF	TGTGCCAGCAAATTGGGGAGAAATCAAGAGACCCAGTACTTC
TRBV20-1	-	14	TRBJ2-2	-	CRTMGQSDSGELFF	TGCAGGACAATGGGCCAAAGCGACTCCGGGGAGCTGTTTTTT
TRBV20-1	-	13	TRBJ1-2	-	CSARVPGPGGYTF	TGCAGTGCTAGAGTTCCGGGACCAGGGGGCTACACCTTC
TRBV12-3/TRBV12-4	TRBD1	15	TRBJ1-5	-	CASSPGQGYGQPQHF	TGTGCCAGCAGCCCGGGACAGGGTTATGGTCAGCCCCAGCATTTT
TRBV12-3/TRBV12-4	TRBD1	15	TRBJ2-3	few	CASSRDRGIVDTQYF	TGTGCCAGCAGCCGCGACAGGGGGATAGTAGATACGCAGTATTTT
TRBV6-5	-	14	TRBJ2-7	-	CASSYSGETYEQYF	TGTGCCAGCAGTTATTCGGGGGAAACCTACGAGCAGTACTTC
TRBV4-1	-	15	TRBJ2-5	-	CASSQVFGAGETQYF	-
TRBV5-1	-	13	TRBJ2-3	few	CASNTLSTDTQYF	TGCGCCAGCAACACCCTAAGCACAGATACGCAGTATTTT
TRBV6-1	-	15	TRBJ1-5	-	CASSLEQPFNQPQHF	TGTGCCAGCAGCCTAGAACAGCCTTTCAATCAGCCCCAGCATTTT
TRBV29-1	-	14	TRBJ1-5	few	CSVEDEQGSQPQHF	TGCAGCGTTGAAGATGAACAGGGCAGTCAGCCCCAGCATTTT
TRBV11-2	-	15	TRBJ1-3	few	CASSLGQGNGNTIYF	TGTGCCAGCAGCTTAGGCCAGGGCAATGGAAACACCATATATTTT
TRBV5-1	TRBD1	15	TRBJ2-3	-	CASSRRTGSTDTQYF	TGCGCCAGCAGCCGGCGGACAGGGAGCACAGATACGCAGTATTTT
TRBV5-1	TRBD1	15	TRBJ1-6	-	CASSTGQAVGSPLHF	TGCGCCAGCAGCACCGGACAGGCGGTGGGTTCACCCCTCCACTTT
TRBV7-9	-	15	TRBJ2-7	-	CASSLAGMETYEQYF	TGTGCCAGCAGCTTAGCGGGGATGGAAACCTACGAGCAGTACTTC
TRBV6-1	-	13	TRBJ2-7	many	CASRGTGTYEQYF	TGTGCCAGCAGGGGCACAGGGACCTACGAGCAGTACTTC
TRBV4-1	TRBD1	15	TRBJ1-4	few	CASSHLRQGGEKLFF	TGCGCCAGCAGCCACCTCCGACAGGGAGGCGAAAAACTGTTTTTT
TRBV25-1	TRBD1	14	TRBJ1-2	few	CASSEQQGNYGYTF	TGTGCCAGCAGTGAACAACAGGGGAACTATGGCTACACCTTC
TRBV6-2/TRBV6-3	TRBD1	18	TRBJ2-5	few	CASSNLQRDRGNQETQYF	TGTGCCAGCAGTAACCTCCAGCGGGACAGGGGAAACCAAGAGACCCAGTACTTC
TRBV15	TRBD1	14	TRBJ1-3	-	CATSRDRVSDTIYF	TGTGCCACCAGCAGGGACAGGGTGTCGGACACCATATATTTT
TRBV10-1	-	19	TRBJ1-3	-	CASSPATGLSSSCGNTIYF	TGCGCCAGCAGTCCCGCGACAGGTTTAAGTTCGTCGTGTGGAAACACCATATATTTT
TRBV5-1	-	14	TRBJ2-2	few	CASSTSQATGELFF	TGCGCCAGCAGCACTTCCCAAGCCACCGGGGAGCTGTTTTTT
TRBV20-1	-	15	TRBJ2-3	-	CSARSGGKGTDTQYF	TGCAGTGCCAGGTCGGGCGGGAAGGGCACAGATACGCAGTATTTT
TRBV20-1	TRBD2	16	TRBJ2-2	-	CSVKRSGLEKTGELFF	TGCAGTGTGAAGAGATCGGGACTAGAGAAAACCGGGGAGCTGTTTTTT
TRBV19	-	14	TRBJ2-1	few	CASSINGVYNEQFF	TGTGCCAGTAGTATTAACGGTGTCTACAATGAGCAGTTCTTC
TRBV11-2	-	15	TRBJ2-7	few	CASSLDAGRAYEQYF	TGTGCCAGCAGCTTAGATGCGGGCAGGGCATACGAGCAGTACTTC
TRBV20-1	TRBD2	16	TRBJ2-4	-	CSARSLAGGAKNIQYF	TGCAGTGCTAGATCTTTAGCGGGGGGTGCCAAAAACATTCAGTACTTC
TRBV7-9	-	13	TRBJ1-1	few	CASRKGVGTEAFF	TGTGCCAGCAGGAAGGGGGTAGGAACTGAAGCTTTCTTT
TRBV6-1	-	14	TRBJ1-1	many	CASTPGGRDTEAFF	TGTGCCAGCACCCCGGGTGGCCGAGACACTGAAGCTTTCTTT
TRBV6-2/TRBV6-3	-	12	TRBJ2-4	few	CASSYPENIQYF	TGTGCCAGCAGTTACCCGGAAAACATTCAGTACTTC
TRBV24-1	-	16	TRBJ2-5	-	CATSDPNRGGQETQYF	TGTGCCACCAGTGACCCAAACAGGGGAGGCCAAGAGACCCAGTACTTC
TRBV6-2/TRBV6-3	TRBD1	15	TRBJ1-2	-	CANSYPPGQSYGYTF	TGTGCCAACAGTTACCCGCCGGGACAGTCTTATGGCTACACCTTC
TRBV24-1	-	13	TRBJ1-2	-	CATRGEKGYGYTF	TGTGCCACCAGAGGGGAAAAGGGCTATGGCTACACCTTC
TRBV7-2	-	14	TRBJ2-2	few	CASSKDKNTGELFF	TGTGCCAGCAGCAAGGACAAGAACACCGGGGAGCTGTTTTTT
TRBV7-2	-	17	TRBJ2-1	many	CASSSTGHAPFYNEQFF	TGTGCCAGCAGCTCGACCGGACACGCACCCTTCTACAATGAGCAGTTCTTC
TRBV12-3/TRBV12-4	TRBD2	17	TRBJ2-2	few	CASSLEGLAGDTGELFF	TGTGCCAGCAGTTTGGAGGGACTAGCGGGGGACACCGGGGAGCTGTTTTTT